This entry lists 27 T cell receptor beta chains sequenced from one sample in a study of blood T cell repertoires in COVID-19. Repertoires were generated with immunoSEQ multiplex PCR, while TCRdb's copy carries only in-frame clones and drops some. The data contain 200,000 to 250,000 clones, roughly nine tenths of them seen just once; the ten biggest clones take up 2% to 2.5%. The sample was peripheral blood. These receptors were collected from a woman between 50 and 59 years old with acute or convalescent COVID-19.

For the CDR3, the DNA is TGTGCCAGCAGCTTCTCCGGGAACACAGATACGCAGTATTTT. It specifies CASSFSGNTDTQYF. The chain joins TRBV7-3 to TRBJ2-3, with a weak D call TRBD2 (5 bases). The V gene's germline CDR1 is SGHTA and CDR2 FQGTGA. V gave up 3 bases and J gave up 2 bases, with 9 bases separating them. The CDR3 is 14 amino acids.

The chain employs TRBV5-1 and TRBJ2-1; D is possibly TRBD1 (6 bases). V lost 6 bases, J lost 6 bases, and 19 bases lay in between. Per germline, CDR1 SGHRS and CDR2 YFSETQ. The CDR3 length is 15 residues. In DNA form, the CDR3 reads TGCGCCAGCAACTATCAGGACAGAACCAGCAATGAGCAGTTCTTC. It is translated as CASNYQDRTSNEQFF.

The rearrangement joins TRBV24-1 to TRBJ2-5, with D maybe TRBD1 (6 bases). From germline, CDR1 is KGHDR and CDR2 SFDVKD. The CDR3 contains 11 residues. V lost 11 bases to trimming and J lost 2 bases, with 8 bases between them. CDR3 nucleotides: TGTGCCATCGGACAGCAAGAGACCCAGTACTTC. Protein: CAIGQQETQYF.

The rearrangement joins TRBV30 to TRBJ1-3, with TRBD1 matching over 7 bases. This CDR3 contains 17 residues. The junction had 9 bases not matched to a gene; V was cut back by 1 base and J by 0 bases. The V gene's germline CDR1 is GTSNPN and CDR2 SVGIG (reference sequence). CDR3 amino acids: CAWSDGAGGFSGNTIYF. CDR3 sequence (DNA): TGTGCCTGGAGTGATGGCGCAGGGGGGTTCTCTGGAAACACCATATATTTT.

This sequence joins TRBV27 and TRBJ2-4; D may be TRBD1 (6 bases). Between the trimmed V and J ends, which lost 8 bases and 8 bases, there was a span of 19 bases. The CDR3 sequence is 14 residues long. Germline loops: CDR1 MNHEY, CDR2 SMNVEV (reference sequence). The chain's CDR3 is CASSVEEGGDIQYF. DNA for the CDR3: TGTGCCAGCTCCGTGGAGGAAGGGGGAGACATTCAGTACTTC.

The V call is TRBV10-3, the J call TRBJ1-4, with a weak D call TRBD1 (6 bases). The CDR3 consists of 18 residues. Germline V gives CDR1 ENHRY, CDR2 SYGVKD. The V gene lost 6 bases and the J gene lost 5 bases, with 25 bases spanning the gap. CDR3 sequence: CAISPIEQGTPPNEKLFF. The CDR3 DNA is TGTGCCATCAGCCCTATCGAGCAGGGGACACCTCCCAATGAAAAACTGTTTTTT.

The chain is built from TRBV6-5 and TRBJ2-5; 7 nucleotides align to TRBD1. Germline V CDR1 and CDR2: MNHEY, SVGAGI. The CDR3 runs 15 residues. After removal of 6 bases from V and 5 bases from J, the junction contained 12 bases not matched to a gene. The CDR3 region is CASRSRTGGSETQYF. As DNA, the CDR3 is TGTGCCAGCAGGAGCAGGACAGGCGGCTCTGAGACCCAGTACTTC.

This clone was detected only a few times. The J gene is TRBJ2-1, the V gene TRBV10-1; D uncertain. V shed 3 bases and J shed 3 bases, with 9 bases lying between them. This CDR3 region has 14 residues. Germline V gene sequence: CDR1 WNHNN, CDR2 SYGVQD (reference sequence). The CDR3 region is CASSDRGLYNEQFF. In nucleotides, the CDR3 is TGCGCCAGCAGTGATCGCGGCCTCTACAATGAGCAGTTCTTC.

This chain links TRBV7-9 with TRBJ2-1, with TRBD2 matching over 7 bases. Germline V gives CDR1 SEHNR, CDR2 FQNEAQ (reference sequence). After removal of 8 bases from V and 6 bases from J, the junction contained 10 bases not matched to a gene. The CDR3 has 14 residues. CDR3 DNA sequence: TGTGCCAGCCTCCCGGGGAGGGAGTCCAATGAGCAGTTCTTC. The encoded protein is CASLPGRESNEQFF. Supplemented by reference TRBV7-9 and TRBJ2-1, the full variable domain reads DTGVSQNPRHKITKRGQNVTFRCDPISEHNRLYWYRQTLGQGPEFLTYFQNEAQLEKSRLLSDRFSAERPKGSFSTLEIQRTEQGDSAMYLCASLPGRESNEQFFGPGTRLTVL.

The V call is TRBV5-4, the J call TRBJ2-6, with 9 bases identical to TRBD1. The CDR3 covers 17 residues. With 4 bases clipped from V and 4 bases from J, the junction kept 9 bases outside the gene matches. Germline V gene lookup returns CDR1 SGHNT and CDR2 YYREEE (reference sequence). CDR3 coding DNA: TGTGCCAGCAGCCTATTCGAACAGGGGGCCGGGGCCAACGTCCTGACTTTC. This gives the protein CASSLFEQGAGANVLTF.

V and J are TRBV21-1 and TRBJ1-4; the DNA was not used to check the table's D call, TRBD1. TRBV21-1 is reported as a pseudogene. This CDR3 spans 21 amino acids. The CDR3 region is CASSKTPTPGQGGESNEKLFF. The DNA for the CDR3 is TGTGCCAGCAGCAAAACCCCTACCCCGGGACAGGGTGGTGAGTCTAATGAAAAACTGTTTTTT.

The rearrangement uses TRBV11-2 and TRBJ2-7; 7 bases are shared with TRBD2. V lost 4 bases to trimming and J lost 5 bases; unmatched junction nucleotides: 5. Per the germline V gene, CDR1 is SGHAT and CDR2 is FQNNGV. The CDR3 has 13 residues. CDR3 residues: CASSWTRWDEQYF. CDR3 bases: TGTGCCAGCAGCTGGACTAGATGGGACGAGCAGTACTTC.

Only one count was recorded for this clone. The chain is built from TRBV19 and TRBJ1-2, with TRBD1 matching 7 bases. The CDR3 totals 15 residues. CDR1 and CDR2 from the germline V gene are LNHDA and SQIVND (reference sequence). V shed 6 bases and J 0 bases; nucleotides not matched to a gene: 7. The CDR3 bases are TGTGCCAGTAGCCCTTTGGGACAGTCTAACTATGGCTACACCTTC. As protein: CASSPLGQSNYGYTF.

The gene calls are TRBV6-5 and TRBJ2-6; 7 bases are shared with TRBD1. The germline CDR1 and CDR2 sequences are MNHEY and SVGAGI. V trimming: 2 bases; J trimming: 3 bases; junction bases outside the gene matches: 1. The CDR3 is made up of 15 amino acids. In DNA form, the CDR3 reads TGTGCCAGCAGTTACCACAGGGGTGGGGCCAACGTCCTGACTTTC. Its translation is CASSYHRGGANVLTF.

The rearrangement uses TRBV11-3 and TRBJ2-1; D is perhaps TRBD2 (5 bases). The CDR3 is made up of 12 amino acids. CDR1 is SGHNT and CDR2 is YENEEA in the germline V gene. Trimming removed 4 bases from V and 8 bases from J, with 9 bases in between. The DNA for the CDR3 is TGTGCCAGCAGCTCAACTAGAGATGAGCAGTTCTTC. Amino acids: CASSSTRDEQFF. The full variable domain, its missing parts supplied by reference TRBV11-3 and TRBJ2-1, is EAGVVQSPRYKIIEKKQPVAFWCNPISGHNTLYWYLQNLGQGPELLIRYENEEAVDDSQLPKDRFSAERLKGVDSTLKIQPAELGDSAVYLCASSSTRDEQFFGPGTRLTVL.

The V gene is TRBV27, the J gene TRBJ1-2; TRBD1 agrees at 7 bases. CDR1 and CDR2 from the germline V gene are MNHEY and SMNVEV (reference sequence). The CDR3 covers 13 residues. V dropped 2 bases and J dropped 7; count of bases not matched to a gene: 4. CDR3 bases: TGTGCCAGCAGTTTAGGAGGGGGCGTTGGCTACACCTTC. It encodes CASSLGGGVGYTF.

The chain joins TRBV20-1 to TRBJ1-4; D not certain. The length of the CDR3 is 11 residues. Per the germline V gene, CDR1 is DFQATT and CDR2 is SNEGSKA (reference sequence). V lost 7 bases, J lost 7 bases, and 10 bases lay in between. The CDR3 protein is CSVPSVEKLFF. In DNA form, the CDR3 reads TGCAGTGTGCCTAGTGTTGAAAAACTGTTTTTT.

The chain uses TRBV7-8 and TRBJ2-1; D unresolved. Trimming stripped 0 bases from V and 0 bases from J, with 9 bases between. Germline CDR1 and CDR2: SGHVS and FQNEAQ. The length of the CDR3 is 16 residues. The CDR3 DNA is TGTGCCAGCAGCTTAGCCTGGCCTTACTCCTACAATGAGCAGTTCTTC. This sequence encodes CASSLAWPYSYNEQFF.

The chain carries TRBV19 and TRBJ2-1, with D possibly TRBD2 on 5 matching bases. The CDR3 runs to 11 residues. CDR1 and CDR2 (germline): LNHDA, SQIVND (reference sequence). Trimming removed 5 bases at V and 9 bases at J, with 8 bases between. The CDR3 bases are TGTGCCAGTAGTGCCCGGGGTGAGCAGTTCTTC. Protein: CASSARGEQFF.

The chain joins TRBV19 to TRBJ2-1; 11 bases map to TRBD2. The germline CDR1 and CDR2 sequences are LNHDA and SQIVND (reference sequence). J was trimmed by 7 bases and V by 4 bases; bases with no gene match: 6. The CDR3 has 15 residues. CDR3 bases: TGTGCCAGTAGTACCCGACTAGCGGGAACGAATGAGCAGTTCTTC. It translates to CASSTRLAGTNEQFF.

This clone was counted a few times. The chain links TRBV24-1 to TRBJ2-3; 9 bases map to TRBD1. V was pared by 2 bases and J by 1 base, with 3 bases of the junction left unmatched. Per germline, CDR1 KGHDR and CDR2 SFDVKD. This CDR3 has 16 amino acids. CDR3 sequence reads: CATSDWRDRGTDTQYF. As DNA, the CDR3 is TGTGCCACCAGTGATTGGAGGGACAGGGGCACAGATACGCAGTATTTT.

The V call is TRBV7-2, the J call TRBJ2-4, with TRBD2 matching 13 bases. With V trimmed by 8 bases and J by 3 bases, 13 bases remained unmatched. The CDR3 runs 18 residues. Germline V gives CDR1 SGHTA, CDR2 FQGNSA. CDR3 nucleotide sequence: TGTGCCAGCCGCCCTTATAGACTAGCGGGGGGAGACAAAAACATTCAGTACTTC. This translates into CASRPYRLAGGDKNIQYF. Supplemented by reference TRBV7-2 and TRBJ2-4, the full variable domain reads GAGVSQSPSNKVTEKGKDVELRCDPISGHTALYWYRQSLGQGLEFLIYFQGNSAPDKSGLPSDRFSAERTGGSVSTLTIQRTQQEDSAVYLCASRPYRLAGGDKNIQYFGAGTRLSVL.

The chain recombines TRBV5-1 with TRBJ2-1; the match to TRBD1 covers 9 bases. The CDR3 loop spans 16 amino acids. The germline CDR1 and CDR2 sequences are SGHRS and YFSETQ. The junction had 8 bases not matched to a gene; V was cut back by 0 bases and J by 7 bases. The CDR3 nucleotides are TGCGCCAGCAGCTTGGCGGGGGACAGGGCGGGGAATGAGCAGTTCTTC. The encoded protein is CASSLAGDRAGNEQFF.

CDR3 sequence reads: CASSLREQGITDTQYF. In nucleotides, the CDR3 is TGTGCCAGCAGCTTAAGGGAACAGGGGATCACAGATACGCAGTATTTT. The chain links TRBV7-3 to TRBJ2-3, with TRBD1 matching 7 bases. The CDR3 is 16 residues long. Looked up from germline, CDR1 is SGHTA and CDR2 is FQGTGA. The V segment lost 1 base and the J segment 2 bases; nucleotides outside the gene matches: 6.

The CDR3 DNA is TGTGCCAGCAGCTTGTACAGAGACGCCGGGGAGCTGTTTTTT. This gives the protein CASSLYRDAGELFF. The V call is TRBV5-8, the J call TRBJ2-2; D ambiguous. V gave up 1 base and J gave up 6 bases, with 10 bases separating them. Germline lookup yields CDR1 SGHTS and CDR2 YDEGEE. The CDR3 runs 14 residues.

This chain uses TRBV30 with TRBJ2-5, with a tentative D call TRBD2 (7 bases). V lost 0 bases and J lost 5, with 22 bases in between. Germline CDR1 reads GTSNPN; CDR2 reads SVGIG (reference sequence). This CDR3 is 17 amino acids long. CDR3 in DNA: TGTGCCTGGAGTGTACTCCCCGCGGGGGCGCCCGGGGAGACCCAGTACTTC. Its translation is CAWSVLPAGAPGETQYF. The full variable domain, its missing parts supplied by reference TRBV30 and TRBJ2-5, is SQTIHQWPATLVQPVGSPLSLECTVEGTSNPNLYWYRQAAGRGLQLLFYSVGIGQISSEVPQNLSASRPQDRQFILSSKKLLLSDSGFYLCAWSVLPAGAPGETQYFGPGTRLLVL.

The rearrangement links TRBV10-3 to TRBJ1-2; possibly TRBD1 for D (6 bases). The CDR3 has 15 residues. Between the trimmed V and J ends, which lost 10 bases and 8 bases, there was a span of 26 bases. CDR1 ENHRY and CDR2 SYGVKD come from the germline V gene. In DNA form, the CDR3 reads TGTGCCAGCGAGAGGGAACGCGGGGGCGCTGGGGGCTACACCTTC. This gives the protein CASERERGGAGGYTF.